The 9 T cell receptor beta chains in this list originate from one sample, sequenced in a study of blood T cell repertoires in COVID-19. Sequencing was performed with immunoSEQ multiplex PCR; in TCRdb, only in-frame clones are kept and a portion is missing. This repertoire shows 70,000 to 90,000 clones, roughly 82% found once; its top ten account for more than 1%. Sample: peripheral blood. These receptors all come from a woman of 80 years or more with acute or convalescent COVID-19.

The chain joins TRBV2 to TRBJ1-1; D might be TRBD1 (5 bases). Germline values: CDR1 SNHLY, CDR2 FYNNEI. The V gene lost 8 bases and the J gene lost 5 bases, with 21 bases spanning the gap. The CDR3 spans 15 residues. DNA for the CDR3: TGTGCCAGCGGCCGGGGGGGGTTCGGTGAAACTGAAGCTTTCTTT. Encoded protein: CASGRGGFGETEAFF.

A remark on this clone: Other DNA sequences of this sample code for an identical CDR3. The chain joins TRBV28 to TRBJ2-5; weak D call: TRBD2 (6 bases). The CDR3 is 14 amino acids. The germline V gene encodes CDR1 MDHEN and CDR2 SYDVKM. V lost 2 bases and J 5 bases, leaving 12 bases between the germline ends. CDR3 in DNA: TGTGCCAGCAGTTTAGAGGGAGGTCGTGAGACCCAGTACTTC. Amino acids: CASSLEGGRETQYF.

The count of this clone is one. The CDR3 is CASSATSGGRYEQYF. As DNA, the CDR3 is TGTGCCAGCAGCGCAACTAGCGGCGGACGGTACGAGCAGTACTTC. The rearrangement links TRBV11-2 to TRBJ2-7; 8 nucleotides align to TRBD2. Germline loops: CDR1 SGHAT, CDR2 FQNNGV. This CDR3 is built from 15 residues. V lost 5 bases and J lost 4; bases outside the gene matches: 10. Combining the CDR3 with reference TRBV11-2 and TRBJ2-7 gives the whole variable domain EAGVAQSPRYKIIEKRQSVAFWCNPISGHATLYWYQQILGQGPKLLIQFQNNGVVDDSQLPKDRFSAERLKGVDSTLKIQPAKLEDSAVYLCASSATSGGRYEQYFGPGTRLTVT.

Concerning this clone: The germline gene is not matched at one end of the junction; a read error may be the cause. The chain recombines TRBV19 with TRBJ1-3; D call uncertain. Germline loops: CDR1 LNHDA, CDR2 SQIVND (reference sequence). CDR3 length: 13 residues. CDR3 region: CASRIAAGNTIYF. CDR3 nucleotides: TGTGCCAGTAGAATAGCGGCTGGAAACACCATATATTTT.

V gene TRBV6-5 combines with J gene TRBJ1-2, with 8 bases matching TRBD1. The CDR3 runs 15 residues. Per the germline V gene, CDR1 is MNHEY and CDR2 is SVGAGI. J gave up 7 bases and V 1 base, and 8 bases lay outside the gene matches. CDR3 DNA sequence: TGTGCCAGCAGTTACTTACCGACAGGGGAGGGTGGCTACACCTTC. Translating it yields CASSYLPTGEGGYTF.

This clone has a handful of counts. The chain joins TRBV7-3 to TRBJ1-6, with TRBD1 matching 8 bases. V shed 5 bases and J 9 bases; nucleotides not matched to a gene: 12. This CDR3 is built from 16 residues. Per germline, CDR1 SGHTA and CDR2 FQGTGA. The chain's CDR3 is CASSLTHGTGGSPLHF. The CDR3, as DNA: TGTGCCAGCAGCCTGACCCACGGGACAGGCGGTTCACCCCTCCACTTT.

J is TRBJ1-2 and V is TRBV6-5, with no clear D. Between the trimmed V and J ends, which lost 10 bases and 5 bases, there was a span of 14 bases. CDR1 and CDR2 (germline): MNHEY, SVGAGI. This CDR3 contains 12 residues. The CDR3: CATTTPAYGYTF. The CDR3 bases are TGTGCCACTACGACTCCAGCTTATGGCTACACCTTC.

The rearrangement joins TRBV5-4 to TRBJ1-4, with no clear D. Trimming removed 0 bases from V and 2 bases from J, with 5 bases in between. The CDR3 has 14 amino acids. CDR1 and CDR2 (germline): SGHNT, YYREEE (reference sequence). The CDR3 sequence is CASSLGLTNEKLFF. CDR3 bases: TGTGCCAGCAGCTTGGGACTGACTAATGAAAAACTGTTTTTT.

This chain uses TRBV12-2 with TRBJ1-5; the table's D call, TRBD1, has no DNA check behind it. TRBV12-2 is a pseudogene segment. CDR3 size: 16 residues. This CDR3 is CASRKPKRTENQPQHF. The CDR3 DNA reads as TGTGCAAGTCGCAAACCTAAACGGACAGAGAATCAGCCCCAGCATTTT.